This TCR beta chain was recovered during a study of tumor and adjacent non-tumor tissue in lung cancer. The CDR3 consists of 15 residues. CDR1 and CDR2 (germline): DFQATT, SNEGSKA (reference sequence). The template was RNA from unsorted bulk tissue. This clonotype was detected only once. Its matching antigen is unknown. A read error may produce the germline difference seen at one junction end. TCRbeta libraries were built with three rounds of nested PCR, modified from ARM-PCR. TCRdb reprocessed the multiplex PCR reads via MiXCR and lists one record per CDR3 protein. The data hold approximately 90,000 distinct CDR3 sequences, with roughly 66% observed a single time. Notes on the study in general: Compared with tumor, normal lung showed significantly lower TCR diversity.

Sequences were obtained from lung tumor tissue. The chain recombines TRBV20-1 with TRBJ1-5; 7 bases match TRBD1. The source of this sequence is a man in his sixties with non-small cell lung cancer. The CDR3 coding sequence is TGCAGTGCTAGAGATGGGACAGAAGGCAATCAGCCCCAGCACTTT. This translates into CSARDGTEGNQPQHF.